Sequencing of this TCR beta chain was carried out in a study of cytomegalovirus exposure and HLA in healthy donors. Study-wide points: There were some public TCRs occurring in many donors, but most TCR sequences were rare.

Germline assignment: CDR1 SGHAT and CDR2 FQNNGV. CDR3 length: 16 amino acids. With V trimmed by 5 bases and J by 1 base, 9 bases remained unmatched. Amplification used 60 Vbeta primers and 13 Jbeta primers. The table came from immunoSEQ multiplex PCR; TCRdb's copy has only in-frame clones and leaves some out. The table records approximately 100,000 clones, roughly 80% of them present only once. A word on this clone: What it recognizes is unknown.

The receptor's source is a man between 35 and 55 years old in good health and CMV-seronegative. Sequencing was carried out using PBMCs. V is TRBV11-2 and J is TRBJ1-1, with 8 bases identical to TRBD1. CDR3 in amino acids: CASSRGQGRPNTEAFF. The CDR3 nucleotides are TGTGCCAGCAGCCGCGGACAGGGACGGCCGAACACTGAAGCTTTCTTT.